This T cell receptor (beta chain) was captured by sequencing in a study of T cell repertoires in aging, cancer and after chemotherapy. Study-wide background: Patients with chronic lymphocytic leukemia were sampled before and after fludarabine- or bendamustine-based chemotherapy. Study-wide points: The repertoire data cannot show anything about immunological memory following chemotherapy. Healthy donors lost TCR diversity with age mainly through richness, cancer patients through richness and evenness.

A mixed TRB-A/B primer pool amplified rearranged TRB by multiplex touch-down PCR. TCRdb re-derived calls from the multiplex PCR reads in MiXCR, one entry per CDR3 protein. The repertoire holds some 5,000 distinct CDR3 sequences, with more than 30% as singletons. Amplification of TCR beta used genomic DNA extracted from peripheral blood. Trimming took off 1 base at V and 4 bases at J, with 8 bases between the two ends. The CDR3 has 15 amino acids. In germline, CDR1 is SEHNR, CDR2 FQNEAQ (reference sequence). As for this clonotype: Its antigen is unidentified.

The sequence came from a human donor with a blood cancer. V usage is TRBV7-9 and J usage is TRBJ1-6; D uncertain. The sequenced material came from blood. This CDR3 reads CASSLGSGYNSPLHF. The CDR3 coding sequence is TGTGCCAGCAGCTTAGGCTCAGGTTATAATTCACCCCTCCACTTT.